This T cell receptor beta chain was captured in a study of human T cells and chemical hapten exposure. At the level of the study: Patients, predominantly female, presented with alopecia areata, totalis or universalis. Broader study findings: No change in TCRs above 1 in 1000 frequency was produced by DPC sensitization.

In regard to this clonotype: The antigen is unknown.

The V gene's germline CDR1 is SGHTA and CDR2 FQGNSA. After removal of 5 bases from V and 4 bases from J, the junction contained 5 bases not matched to a gene. The CDR3 extends over 14 amino acids. Time point noted: patch test 2, 6 weeks after DPC sensitization. Treatment indicated: therapeutic diphenylcyclopropenone sensitization with weekly scalp DPC. TCRdb redid the calling of the RACE reads with MiXCR, one entry per CDR3 protein. The sample has 65,000 to 95,000 distinct CDR3 sequences; about 6.6% are singletons. This TCR derives from a woman aged 25 to 39 with alopecia areata. Some clones in this sample may be carry-over from other donors' samples. The sample was whole blood, taken in connection with sensitization to the hapten diphenylcyclopropenone (DPC). The genes are TRBV7-2 and TRBJ1-2, with 9 bases matching TRBD1. The CDR3 sequence: CASSLGQGVYGYTF. In DNA, the CDR3 is TGTGCCAGCAGCCTGGGACAGGGAGTCTATGGCTACACCTTC.